The 21 T cell receptor beta chains listed next were all sequenced from one sample in a study of shared clonotypes between healthy human individuals. This table comes from immunoSEQ multiplex PCR, and its TCRdb copy is limited to in-frame clones, with some not included. The table records approximately 1,500,000 clones, 96% of them present only once. Sequenced sample: naive CD4+ T cells sorted from blood. The subset was: CD45RA+ positively selected. The receptor set was obtained from a young man in good health.

The rearrangement uses TRBV5-8 and TRBJ2-2; 9 bases are shared with TRBD2. Trimming took 5 bases from V and 2 from J; bases not matched to a gene: 7. Germline V gene data show CDR1 as SGHTS and CDR2 as YDEGEE. This CDR3 is 16 amino acids long. The CDR3 nucleotides are TGTGCCAGCAGTTCGACTAGCGGAATTAACACCGGGGAGCTGTTTTTT. Protein sequence: CASSSTSGINTGELFF.

J is TRBJ2-1 and V is TRBV11-2; D may be TRBD1 (5 bases). Trimming pared 5 bases from V and 5 bases from J, leaving 19 bases between. The CDR3 totals 16 residues. CDR1 SGHAT and CDR2 FQNNGV come from the germline V gene. In DNA form, the CDR3 reads TGTGCCAGCAGCACCCCACAGGTTGTAGTTGACAATGAGCAGTTCTTC. Translation gives CASSTPQVVVDNEQFF.

The chain combines TRBV18 with TRBJ1-1; D gene ambiguous. Germline CDR1 and CDR2: KGHSH and LQKENI. The length of the CDR3 is 14 residues. The V end was cut by 2 bases, the J end by 11 bases, with 18 bases between. For the CDR3, the DNA is TGTGCCAGCTCACCAGGCAGCCCCGCCACCAAGGCTTTCTTT. As protein: CASSPGSPATKAFF.

This clone was found once. This chain joins TRBV19 and TRBJ2-1; a possible D gene is TRBD2 (5 bases). This CDR3 spans 15 amino acids. Germline V gene lookup returns CDR1 LNHDA and CDR2 SQIVND (reference sequence). Trimming removed 4 bases at V and 0 bases at J, with 10 bases between. The CDR3 DNA sequence: TGTGCCAGTAGTACCAAAGCGGACTCCTACAATGAGCAGTTCTTC. Amino acids: CASSTKADSYNEQFF. Looking up the rest from reference TRBV19 and TRBJ2-1 gives the full variable domain: DGGITQSPKYLFRKEGQNVTLSCEQNLNHDAMYWYRQDPGQGLRLIYYSQIVNDFQKGDIAEGYSVSREKKESFPLTVTSAQKNPTAFYLCASSTKADSYNEQFFGPGTRLTVL.

The chain couples TRBV6-1 to TRBJ2-7; possibly TRBD2 for D (6 bases). Trimming took 7 bases from V and 1 from J, leaving 17 bases between them. The germline V gene has CDR1 MNHNS and CDR2 SASEGT. The CDR3 extends over 15 amino acids. The CDR3, as DNA: TGTGCCAGCAATATGGAGGGAGGCGTTTCCTACGAGCAGTACTTC. Amino acids: CASNMEGGVSYEQYF.

This chain links TRBV5-6 with TRBJ1-3; D unclear. Germline loops: CDR1 SGHDT, CDR2 YYEEEE. V was shortened by 2 bases and J by 0 bases, with 3 bases between the two germline ends. The CDR3 runs to 13 residues. CDR3: CASSFFSGNTIYF. DNA of the CDR3: TGTGCCAGCAGCTTTTTCTCTGGAAACACCATATATTTT.

This clone has more than one count but fewer than ten. The chain combines TRBV5-1 with TRBJ1-1, with no clear D. The CDR3 has 13 amino acids. Trimming removed 4 bases from V and 1 base from J, with 8 bases in between. From germline, CDR1 is SGHRS and CDR2 YFSETQ. CDR3 amino acids: CASSEGPNTEAFF. The CDR3, as DNA: TGCGCCAGCAGCGAGGGTCCGAACACTGAAGCTTTCTTT.

This chain uses TRBV6-6 with TRBJ1-5; 9 positions match TRBD1. The V and J ends lost 2 bases and 0 bases, in that order; junction bases with no gene match: 2. CDR1 MNHNY and CDR2 SVGAGI come from the germline V gene (reference sequence). The CDR3 sequence is 16 residues long. The CDR3 protein is CASSYGTGNSNQPQHF. Written as DNA, the CDR3 is TGTGCCAGCAGTTACGGGACAGGGAATAGCAATCAGCCCCAGCATTTT.

The chain is built from TRBV19 and TRBJ2-7; D gene ambiguous. Germline CDR1 is LNHDA and CDR2 is SQIVND (reference sequence). This CDR3 comprises 13 residues. V was shortened by 3 bases and J by 6 bases, with 12 bases between the two germline ends. CDR3 nucleotide sequence: TGTGCCAGTAGTATGGAACGGTTTGGCGAGCAGTACTTC. Its translation: CASSMERFGEQYF.

This chain connects TRBV27 to TRBJ2-3, with TRBD2 matching over 8 bases. The CDR3 is made up of 15 amino acids. Germline CDR1 is MNHEY and CDR2 is SMNVEV (reference sequence). Trimming removed 2 bases from V and 4 bases from J; junction bases left unmatched: 5. In DNA form, the CDR3 reads TGTGCCAGCAGTTTAAGGACTAGCAGCGCAGATACGCAGTATTTT. Translated, it gives CASSLRTSSADTQYF.

The chain has TRBV23-1 and TRBJ2-7; TRBD1 matches 10 bases. TRBV23-1 is recorded as an ORF, its role being uncertain. The J segment lost 5 bases and the V segment lost 0 bases, leaving 10 bases of the junction unmatched. This CDR3 has 17 residues. In DNA form, the CDR3 reads TGCGCCAGCAGTCAATCATTCCCCGACAGGGGGCGGCACGAGCAGTACTTC. It encodes CASSQSFPDRGRHEQYF.

This clone was recorded only once. V and J are TRBV4-3 and TRBJ2-2, with D perhaps given as TRBD1 or TRBD2 (5 bases each). CDR1 and CDR2 from the germline V gene are LGHNA and YSLEER. The CDR3 is made up of 15 amino acids. V gave up 5 bases and J gave up 6 bases, with 16 bases separating them. CDR3 amino acids: CASSTGTLSSGELFF. The CDR3 bases are TGCGCCAGCAGCACCGGGACCCTATCGTCCGGGGAGCTGTTTTTT.

The chain carries TRBV7-8 and TRBJ1-4; D gene ambiguous. This CDR3 is 15 amino acids long. Looked up from germline, CDR1 is SGHVS and CDR2 is FQNEAQ. Trimming stripped 1 base from V and 5 bases from J, with 11 bases between. The CDR3 bases are TGTGCCAGCAGCTTAGTATTGAGTGGGAATGAAAAACTGTTTTTT. Translated: CASSLVLSGNEKLFF.

This sequence joins TRBV6-5 and TRBJ1-3; 7 nucleotides align to TRBD1. V lost 0 bases and J lost 4; bases outside the gene matches: 6. This CDR3 region has 16 residues. The V gene's germline CDR1 is MNHEY and CDR2 SVGAGI. The CDR3 is CASSYSKGADGNTIYF. DNA for the CDR3: TGTGCCAGCAGTTACTCGAAGGGGGCAGACGGAAACACCATATATTTT.

This chain connects TRBV7-9 to TRBJ2-5; possibly TRBD1 for D (7 bases). Germline V gene sequence: CDR1 SEHNR, CDR2 FQNEAQ (reference sequence). CDR3 length: 15 residues. V gave up 5 bases and J gave up 5 bases, with 18 bases separating them. The CDR3 protein is CASSRTTGRWETQYF. The CDR3 DNA reads as TGTGCCAGCAGCCGAACGACAGGGAGGTGGGAGACCCAGTACTTC. Combining the CDR3 with reference TRBV7-9 and TRBJ2-5 gives the whole variable domain DTGVSQNPRHKITKRGQNVTFRCDPISEHNRLYWYRQTLGQGPEFLTYFQNEAQLEKSRLLSDRFSAERPKGSFSTLEIQRTEQGDSAMYLCASSRTTGRWETQYFGPGTRLLVL.

The V gene is TRBV6-1, the J gene TRBJ2-1; D not certain. Germline V gene sequence: CDR1 MNHNS, CDR2 SASEGT. V lost 2 bases and J 4 bases, leaving 15 bases between the germline ends. This CDR3 has 16 residues. For the CDR3, the DNA is TGTGCCAGCAGTGAATTCAGATCCAGGCCTTACAATGAGCAGTTCTTC. Translating it yields CASSEFRSRPYNEQFF.

The rearrangement uses TRBV2 and TRBJ2-5; TRBD2 aligns across 7 bases. Germline V gene data show CDR1 as SNHLY and CDR2 as FYNNEI. The CDR3 loop spans 14 amino acids. V lost 8 bases and J lost 5; bases outside the gene matches: 11. In nucleotides, the CDR3 is TGTGCCAGCTTCCGGTGGGAGGGCCACGAGACCCAGTACTTC. This sequence encodes CASFRWEGHETQYF.

In its sample, this clone was seen once. The rearrangement uses TRBV4-3 and TRBJ2-5; D is ambiguous. This CDR3 is built from 12 residues. From germline, CDR1 is LGHNA and CDR2 YSLEER. V lost 10 bases, J lost 5 bases, and 14 bases lay in between. The CDR3 nucleotides are TGCGCCATAGCACCCCCGCTGGAGACCCAGTACTTC. It yields the protein CAIAPPLETQYF.

This chain uses TRBV9 with TRBJ2-5, with TRBD2 matching 11 bases. This CDR3 is 15 amino acids long. V gave up 0 bases and J gave up 4 bases; unmatched junction bases: 2. From germline, CDR1 is SGDLS and CDR2 YYNGEE. The CDR3 nucleotides read TGTGCCAGCAGCGTAGCCCTAGCGGGAGGAGAGACCCAGTACTTC. This translates into CASSVALAGGETQYF. The variable domain in full, with the rest retrieved from reference TRBV9 and TRBJ2-5, is DSGVTQTPKHLITATGQRVTLRCSPRSGDLSVYWYQQSLDQGLQFLIQYYNGEERAKGNILERFSAQQFPDLHSELNLSSLELGDSALYFCASSVALAGGETQYFGPGTRLLVL.

V is TRBV7-8 and J is TRBJ2-1, with D uncertain. Looked up from germline, CDR1 is SGHVS and CDR2 is FQNEAQ. The CDR3 loop spans 11 amino acids. V gave up 1 base and J gave up 15 bases, with 10 bases separating them. CDR3 DNA sequence: TGTGCCAGCAGCTTAGATCATCGCCTGTTCTTC. Translation gives CASSLDHRLFF.

The table lists this clone with a count of one. V usage is TRBV29-1 and J usage is TRBJ2-3, with D perhaps matching TRBD2 (5 bases). V lost 5 bases to trimming and J lost 6 bases, with 15 bases between them. The CDR3 is 13 amino acids. The germline CDR1 and CDR2 sequences are SQVTM and ANQGSEA. The CDR3 here is CSVRTSQSDTQYF. Here the CDR3 DNA reads TGCAGCGTTAGGACTTCCCAATCGGATACGCAGTATTTT.